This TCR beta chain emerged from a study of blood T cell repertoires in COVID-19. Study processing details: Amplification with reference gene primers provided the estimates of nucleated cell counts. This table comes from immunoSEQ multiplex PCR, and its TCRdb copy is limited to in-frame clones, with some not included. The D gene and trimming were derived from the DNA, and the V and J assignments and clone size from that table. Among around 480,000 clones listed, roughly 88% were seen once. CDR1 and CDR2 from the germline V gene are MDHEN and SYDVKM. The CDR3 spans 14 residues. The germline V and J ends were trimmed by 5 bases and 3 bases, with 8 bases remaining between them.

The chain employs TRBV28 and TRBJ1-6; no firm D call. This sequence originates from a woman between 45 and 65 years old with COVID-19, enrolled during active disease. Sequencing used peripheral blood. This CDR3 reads CASSERVYNSPLHF. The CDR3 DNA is TGTGCCAGCAGTGAAAGAGTCTATAATTCACCCCTCCACTTT.